This TCR beta chain was found in a study of glioma-infiltrating T cells. Comments on this clonotype: Relative to the germline gene, one junction end is altered; a read error may explain this.

Germline CDR1 is LNHDA and CDR2 is SQIVND (reference sequence). CDR3 length equals 15 residues. TCR alpha and beta CDR3 regions were amplified from RNA using iRepertoire nested multiplex PCR. Input was roughly 85-400 ng of tissue mRNA or PBMC total RNA. MiXCR, applied by TCRdb to the multiplex PCR reads, yields one record per CDR3 protein. The table records approximately 120,000 distinct CDR3 sequences, around a quarter of them present only once. V is TRBV19 and J is TRBJ2-1, with 7 bases matching TRBD1. This TCR came from a human donor with low-grade glioma or glioblastoma, undergoing nonglioma brain surgery, or in good health (not recorded which). The sequenced sample was glioma tissue, nonneoplastic brain tissue, or PBMCs (not recorded which). The CDR3 nucleotides are TGTGACAGTAGTATTGGGACAGCTATCTACAATGAGCAGTTCTTC. Amino acids: CDSSIGTAIYNEQFF.